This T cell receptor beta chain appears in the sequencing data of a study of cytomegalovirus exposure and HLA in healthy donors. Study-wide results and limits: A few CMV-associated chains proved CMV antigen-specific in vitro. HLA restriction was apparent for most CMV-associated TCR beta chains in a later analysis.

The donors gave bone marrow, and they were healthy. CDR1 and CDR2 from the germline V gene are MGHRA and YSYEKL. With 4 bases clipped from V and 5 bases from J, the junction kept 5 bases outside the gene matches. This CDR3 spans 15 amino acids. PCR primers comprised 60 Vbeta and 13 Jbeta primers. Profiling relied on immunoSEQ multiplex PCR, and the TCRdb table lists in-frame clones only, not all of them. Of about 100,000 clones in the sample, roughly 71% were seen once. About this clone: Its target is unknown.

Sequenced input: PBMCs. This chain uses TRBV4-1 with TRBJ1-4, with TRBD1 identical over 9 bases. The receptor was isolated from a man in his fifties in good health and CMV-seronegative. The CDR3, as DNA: TGCGCCAGCAGCCCGGCCGGGACAGGGAATGAAAAACTGTTTTTT. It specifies CASSPAGTGNEKLFF.